This T cell receptor (beta chain) was found in a study of shared clonotypes between healthy human individuals. The data were produced by immunoSEQ multiplex PCR, yet TCRdb's version contains in-frame clones alone and is incomplete. Of about 2.3 million clones listed, approximately 93% are singletons. V lost 6 bases and J 1 base, leaving 15 bases between the germline ends. The germline gives CDR1 MDHEN, CDR2 SYDVKM. The CDR3 loop spans 15 amino acids. The TCR comes from a man between 18 and 29 years old in good health. Some clones in this sample may be carry-over from other donors' samples. The V and J genes are TRBV28 and TRBJ1-1, with D possibly matching TRBD1 (6 bases). The sequencing sample was made of naive CD4+ T cells from PBMCs. Regarding subset: CD45RA+ positively selected. The CDR3 bases are TGTGCCAGCAGCCCAACCTGGACAGCGAACACTGAAGCTTTCTTT. Translated: CASSPTWTANTEAFF.